This TCR beta chain emerged from a study of cytomegalovirus exposure and HLA in healthy donors. The PCR used 60 Vbeta and 13 Jbeta primers. Profiling relied on immunoSEQ multiplex PCR, and the TCRdb table lists in-frame clones only, not all of them. The sample lists around 140,000 clones; around four fifths were seen once. Concerning this clone itself: Antigen: not known.

In germline, CDR1 is WSHSY, CDR2 SAAADI. This CDR3 contains 15 residues. With 4 bases clipped from V and 3 bases from J, the junction kept 4 bases outside the gene matches. Study-level results: According to a later analysis, donors in an Asian-associated ancestry cluster reportedly had fewer N-insertions than the approximately 730-donor mean.

The rearrangement uses TRBV10-2 and TRBJ2-3; 10 nucleotides align to TRBD1. The specimen sequenced was PBMCs. This receptor was taken from a woman aged 45-65 years in good health and CMV-seropositive. DNA for the CDR3: TGCGCCAGCAGTGCTACGGGACAGGGGACAGATACGCAGTATTTT. Translating gives CASSATGQGTDTQYF.